This T cell receptor beta chain was sequenced in a study of T cells after yellow fever vaccination. This clonotype was observed a handful of times. The CDR3 has 13 residues. CDR1 SGHTA and CDR2 FQGNSA come from the germline V gene. The V gene lost 6 bases and the J gene lost 1 base, with 9 bases spanning the gap. TCRdb re-derived calls from the 5' RACE reads in MiXCR, one entry per CDR3 protein. The repertoire holds hundreds of thousands of distinct CDR3 sequences, approximately 15% seen once, with about an eighth in the top ten. This clonotype was obtained from a young man who received the YFV17D yellow fever vaccine. The source was PBMCs, collected on the day of the yellow fever booster vaccination. The rearrangement joins TRBV7-2 to TRBJ2-5; D uncertain. This chain's CDR3 is CASSWRSQETQYF. The CDR3 nucleotides read TGTGCCAGCAGTTGGCGTAGCCAAGAGACCCAGTACTTC.